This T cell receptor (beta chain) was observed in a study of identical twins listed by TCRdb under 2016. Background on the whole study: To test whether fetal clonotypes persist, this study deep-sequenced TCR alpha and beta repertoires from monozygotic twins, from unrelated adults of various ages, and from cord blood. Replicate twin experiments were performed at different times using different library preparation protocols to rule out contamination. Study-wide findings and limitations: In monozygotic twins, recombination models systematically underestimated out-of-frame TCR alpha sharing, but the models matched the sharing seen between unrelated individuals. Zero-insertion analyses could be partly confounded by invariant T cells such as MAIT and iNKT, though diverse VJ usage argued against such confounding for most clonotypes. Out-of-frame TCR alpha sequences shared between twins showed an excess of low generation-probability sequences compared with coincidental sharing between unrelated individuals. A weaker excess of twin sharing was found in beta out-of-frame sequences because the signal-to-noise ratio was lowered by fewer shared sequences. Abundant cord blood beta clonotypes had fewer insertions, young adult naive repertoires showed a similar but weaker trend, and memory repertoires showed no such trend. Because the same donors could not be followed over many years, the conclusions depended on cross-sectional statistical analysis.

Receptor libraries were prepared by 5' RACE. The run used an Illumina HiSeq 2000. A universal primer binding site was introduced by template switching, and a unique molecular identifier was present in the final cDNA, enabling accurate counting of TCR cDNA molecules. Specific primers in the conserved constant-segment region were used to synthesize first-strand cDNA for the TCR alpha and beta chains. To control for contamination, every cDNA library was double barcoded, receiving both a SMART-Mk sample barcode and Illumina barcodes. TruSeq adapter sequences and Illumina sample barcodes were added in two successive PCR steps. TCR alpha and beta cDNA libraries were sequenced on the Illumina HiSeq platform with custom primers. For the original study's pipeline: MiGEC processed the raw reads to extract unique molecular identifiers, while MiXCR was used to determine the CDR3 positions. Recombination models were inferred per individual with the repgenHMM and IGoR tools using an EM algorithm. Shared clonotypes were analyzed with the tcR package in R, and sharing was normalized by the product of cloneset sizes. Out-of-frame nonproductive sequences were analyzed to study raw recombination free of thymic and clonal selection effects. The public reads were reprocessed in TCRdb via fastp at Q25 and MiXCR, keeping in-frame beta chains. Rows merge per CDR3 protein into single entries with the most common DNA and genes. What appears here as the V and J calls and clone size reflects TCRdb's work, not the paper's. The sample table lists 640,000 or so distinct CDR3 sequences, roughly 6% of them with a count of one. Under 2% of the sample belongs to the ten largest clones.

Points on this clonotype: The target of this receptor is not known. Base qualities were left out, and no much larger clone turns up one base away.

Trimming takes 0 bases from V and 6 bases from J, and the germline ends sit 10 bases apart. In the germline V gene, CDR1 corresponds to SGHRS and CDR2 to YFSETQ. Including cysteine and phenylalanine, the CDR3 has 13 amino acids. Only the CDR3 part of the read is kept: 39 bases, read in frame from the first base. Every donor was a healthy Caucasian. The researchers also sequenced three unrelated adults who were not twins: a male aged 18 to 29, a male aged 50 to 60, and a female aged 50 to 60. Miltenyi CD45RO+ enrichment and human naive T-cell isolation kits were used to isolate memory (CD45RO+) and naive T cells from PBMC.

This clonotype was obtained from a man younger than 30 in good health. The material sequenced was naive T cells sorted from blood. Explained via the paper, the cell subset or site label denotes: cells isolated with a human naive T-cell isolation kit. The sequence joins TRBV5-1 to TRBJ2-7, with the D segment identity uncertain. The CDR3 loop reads CASSLVSTGEQYF. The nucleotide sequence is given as TGCGCCAGCAGCTTGGTCTCAACGGGCGAGCAGTACTTC.